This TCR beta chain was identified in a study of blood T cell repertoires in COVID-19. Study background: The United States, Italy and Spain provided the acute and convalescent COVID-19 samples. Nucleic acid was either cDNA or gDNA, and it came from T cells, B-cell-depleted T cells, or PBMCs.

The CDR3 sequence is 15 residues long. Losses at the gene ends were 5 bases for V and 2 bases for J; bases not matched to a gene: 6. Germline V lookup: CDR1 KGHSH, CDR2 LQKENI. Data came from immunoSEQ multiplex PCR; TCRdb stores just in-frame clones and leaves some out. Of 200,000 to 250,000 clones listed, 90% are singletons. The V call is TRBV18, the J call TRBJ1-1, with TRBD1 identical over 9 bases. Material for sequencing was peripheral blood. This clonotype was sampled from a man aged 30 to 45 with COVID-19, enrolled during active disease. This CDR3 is CASSEGQGFNTEAFF. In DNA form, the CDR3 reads TGTGCCAGCTCAGAAGGACAGGGGTTTAACACTGAAGCTTTCTTT.